This T cell receptor beta chain is from a study of patients and donors after allogeneic stem cell transplantation. MiXCR, applied by TCRdb to the RT-PCR reads, yields one record per CDR3 protein. The data hold 190,000 or so distinct CDR3 sequences, with more than 35% observed a single time. The CDR3 loop spans 13 amino acids. Trimming removed 5 bases from V and 2 bases from J, with 7 bases in between. The material sequenced was blood, either unsorted or a sorted T cell fraction (not recorded which). This sequence originates from a human donor who was either an allogeneic HSCT recipient or a stem cell or donor lymphocyte infusion donor (not recorded which). It is not recorded whose cells these are; they may come from a transplant donor. The chain combines TRBV12-3 or TRBV12-4 with TRBJ1-5; D is possibly TRBD1 (5 bases). CDR3 in amino acids: CASSAGGNQPQHF. For the CDR3, the DNA is TGTGCCAGCAGTGCGGGGGGCAATCAGCCCCAGCATTTT.